The sequence of this T cell receptor (beta chain) was determined in a study of T cells after yellow fever vaccination. The germline V gene has CDR1 SEHNR and CDR2 FQNEAQ (reference sequence). V dropped 8 bases and J dropped 7 bases, with 18 bases sitting between them. CDR3 length: 14 amino acids. TCRdb fed the 5' RACE reads into MiXCR, producing one record per CDR3 protein. The repertoire includes about 53,000 distinct CDR3 sequences, 5.7% of them detected once, and 25% to 40% sits in the top ten. The sequenced sample was PBMCs, either bulk or a sorted T-cell subset (CD4+, CD8+, memory, or dextramer-sorted; not recorded which), obtained on the day of the yellow fever booster vaccination. The receptor was derived from a man in his late teens or twenties who received the YFV17D yellow fever vaccine. The chain uses TRBV7-9 and TRBJ2-1; no clear D gene. CDR3 region: CASRASLGLNEQFF. CDR3 sequence (DNA): TGTGCCAGCCGAGCCTCTTTAGGTTTAAATGAGCAGTTCTTC.